This TCR beta chain is drawn from a study of CD8+ T cells in alopecia areata. This sample's treatment: oral pan-JAK inhibitor, 5-10 mg twice daily. Germline V gives CDR1 LGHNA, CDR2 YNFKEQ. This CDR3 is built from 14 residues. V lost 0 bases to trimming and J lost 6 bases, with 8 bases between them. RNA was isolated and reverse transcribed to cDNA, the sequencing template. Sequencing used immunoSEQ multiplex PCR; TCRdb keeps in-frame clones, though not all of them. The sample has approximately 210,000 clones, around 66% seen once. The TCR comes from a human donor with alopecia areata. The chain carries TRBV4-2 and TRBJ2-2; a weak D match, TRBD2 (5 bases). The sample consisted of CD4+ T cells sorted from blood, taken at week 4, from a patient treated with tofacitinib. CDR3 sequence: CASSQDSSAGELFF. The CDR3 DNA reads TGTGCCAGCAGCCAAGACAGTAGCGCCGGGGAGCTGTTTTTT.